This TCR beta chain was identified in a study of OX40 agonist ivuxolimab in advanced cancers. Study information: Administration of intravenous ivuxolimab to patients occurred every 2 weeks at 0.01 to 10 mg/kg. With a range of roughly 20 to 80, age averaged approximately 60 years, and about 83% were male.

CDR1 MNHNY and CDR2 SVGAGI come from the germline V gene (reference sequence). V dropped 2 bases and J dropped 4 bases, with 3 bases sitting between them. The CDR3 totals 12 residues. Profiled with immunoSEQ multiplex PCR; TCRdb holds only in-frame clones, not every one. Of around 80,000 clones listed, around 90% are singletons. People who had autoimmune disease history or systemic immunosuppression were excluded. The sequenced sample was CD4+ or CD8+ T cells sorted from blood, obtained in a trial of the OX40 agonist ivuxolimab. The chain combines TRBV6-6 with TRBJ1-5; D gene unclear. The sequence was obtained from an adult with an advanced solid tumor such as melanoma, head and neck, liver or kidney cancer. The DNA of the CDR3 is TGTGCCAGCAGTTACACGAATCAGCCCCAGCATTTT. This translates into CASSYTNQPQHF.